Reported below is one T cell receptor beta chain. The antigen is undetermined. The source of the sample is a study of T-cell reconstitution after alpha-beta-depleted transplantation in children. Preparation of the TCRbeta library involved a method that used unique molecular identifiers. TCRdb re-derived calls from the PCR reads in MiXCR, one entry per CDR3 protein. The sample has about 250,000 distinct CDR3 sequences; roughly 25% are singletons. Study-level points and caveats: Most T-cell counts and diversity one year after the transplant came from T cells that were newly produced.

Germline CDR1 is ENHRY and CDR2 is SYGVKD. Trimming cost V 6 bases and J 3 bases, with 18 bases left between them. The CDR3 totals 15 residues. The V gene is TRBV10-3, the J gene TRBJ2-7; D is undetermined. The source material was PBMCs, mostly from graft donor cells, sampled 360 days after TCRalphabeta/CD19-depleted stem cell transplant. The TCR sequence derives from a female patient between 2 and 10 years old who had a stem cell transplant for congenital amegakaryocytic thrombocytopenia, so the T cells may come from the graft donor. The CDR3 spells CAIRNSMERIYEQYF. CDR3 DNA sequence: TGTGCCATCAGAAATAGCATGGAGCGCATCTACGAGCAGTACTTC.